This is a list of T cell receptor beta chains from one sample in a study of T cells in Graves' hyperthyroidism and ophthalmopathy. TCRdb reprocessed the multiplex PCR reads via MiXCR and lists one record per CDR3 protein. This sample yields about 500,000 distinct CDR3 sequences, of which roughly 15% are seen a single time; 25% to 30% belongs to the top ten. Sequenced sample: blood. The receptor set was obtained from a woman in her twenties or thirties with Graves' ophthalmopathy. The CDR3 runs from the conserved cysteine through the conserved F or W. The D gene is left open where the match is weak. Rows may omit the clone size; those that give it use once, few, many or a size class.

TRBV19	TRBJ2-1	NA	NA	TGTGCCAGTTCCGGGAATCGGATGAATGAGCAGTTCTTC	CASSGNRMNEQFF
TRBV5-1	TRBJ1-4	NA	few	TGCGCCAGCAGCTGGGAGGGGCGCGGTGAAAAACTGTGTTTT	CASSWEGRGEKLCF
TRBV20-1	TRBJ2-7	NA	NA	TGCAGTGCTAGAGCCTCGGAGGTCCCCATGGGCGAGCAGTACTTC	CSARASEVPMGEQYF
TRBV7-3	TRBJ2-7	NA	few	TGTGCCAGCAGCTTGTATCCGGCGTACGAGCAGTACTTC	CASSLYPAYEQYF
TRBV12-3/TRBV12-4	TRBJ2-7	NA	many	TGTGCCAGCAGTCAAGGGGGAGGGAACGAGCAGTACTTC	CASSQGGGNEQYF
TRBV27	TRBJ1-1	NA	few	TGTGCCAGCAGCCCGACACTCCTAAAAAGGGCTTTCTTT	CASSPTLLKRAFF
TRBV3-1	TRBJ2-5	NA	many	TGTGCCAGCAGCCCTATCCCGGGAAAACAAGAGACCCAGTACTTC	CASSPIPGKQETQYF
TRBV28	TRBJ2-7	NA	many	TGTGCCAGCTCCGCCAGGGGACCATACGAGCAGTACTTC	CASSARGPYEQYF
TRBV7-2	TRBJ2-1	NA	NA	TGTGCCAGCAGCTTTCAAGGGGCCGCCAATGAGCAGTTCTTC	CASSFQGAANEQFF
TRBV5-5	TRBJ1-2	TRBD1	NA	TGTGCCAGCAGAAATCCAATATCACAGGGGGGCTACACCTTC	CASRNPISQGGYTF
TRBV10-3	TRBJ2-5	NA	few	TGTGCCATCAGTGTAGTTGGAAAGATGTACTTC	CAISVVGKMYF
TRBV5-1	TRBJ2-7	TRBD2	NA	TGCGCCAGCAGCCGGGGACTAGCGGGAGTTTCCGAGCAGTACTTC	CASSRGLAGVSEQYF
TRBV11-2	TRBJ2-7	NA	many	TGTGCCAGCAGCTTAGAAGCCGGGCCCCGCGGTGGGCAGTACTTC	CASSLEAGPRGGQYF
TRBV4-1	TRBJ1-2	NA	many	TGCGCCAGCAGCCAAGATCTCCCCCAGCTTACAGGCTACACCTTC	CASSQDLPQLTGYTF
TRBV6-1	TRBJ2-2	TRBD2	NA	TGTGCCAGCAGTGAGAGAGAACTAGCGACCGGGGAGCTGTTTTTT	CASSERELATGELFF
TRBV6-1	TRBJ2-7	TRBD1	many	TGTGCCAGCAGTGGGGACAGGTCCTACGAGCAGTACTTC	CASSGDRSYEQYF
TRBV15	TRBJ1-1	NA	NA	TGTGCCACCAGCAGAGATCTCGCGGGAACTGAAGCTTTCTTT	CATSRDLAGTEAFF
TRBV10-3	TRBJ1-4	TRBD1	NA	TGTGCCATCAGCAGGGACAGGGTAGGAAAAGGTAATGAAAAACTGTTTTTT	CAISRDRVGKGNEKLFF
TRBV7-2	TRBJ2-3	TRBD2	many	TGTGCCAGCAGCTTTACGGGCGGGAGCGCAGATACGCAGTATTTT	CASSFTGGSADTQYF
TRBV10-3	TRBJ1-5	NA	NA	TGTGCCATCAGTAGGACAGATAGCAATCAGCCCCAGCATTTT	CAISRTDSNQPQHF
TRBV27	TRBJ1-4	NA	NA	TGTGCCAGCGGCTCACAGGGATTAAATGAAAAACTGTTTTTT	CASGSQGLNEKLFF
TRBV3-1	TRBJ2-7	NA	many	TGTGCCAGCAGCCGGACCGATTACGAGCAGTACTTC	CASSRTDYEQYF
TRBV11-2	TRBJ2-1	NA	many	TGTGCCAGCAGCTTCGTCTCGCCCTACAATGAGCAGTTCTTC	CASSFVSPYNEQFF
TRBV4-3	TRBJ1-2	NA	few	TGCGCCAGCAGCCAAGAGGGGAATATCTATGGCTACACCTTC	CASSQEGNIYGYTF
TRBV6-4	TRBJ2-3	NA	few	TGTGCCAGCAGTGATGGGGTAGGGACAGATACGCAGTATTTT	CASSDGVGTDTQYF
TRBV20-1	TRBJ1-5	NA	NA	TGCAGTGCTCAACAGGGTCTGGGCAATCAGCCCCAGCATTTT	CSAQQGLGNQPQHF
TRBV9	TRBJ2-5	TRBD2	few	TGTGCCAGCAGCGTAGGCGGGAGGGCCTGGGAGACCCAGTACTTC	CASSVGGRAWETQYF
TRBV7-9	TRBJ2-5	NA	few	TGTGCCAGCAGCTTTCTAGCGATCCAAGAGACCCAGTACTTC	CASSFLAIQETQYF
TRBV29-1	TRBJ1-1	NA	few	TGCAGCGTGAAGGACACTTTGAACACTGAAGCTTTCTTT	CSVKDTLNTEAFF
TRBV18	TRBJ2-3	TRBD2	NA	TGTGCCAGCTCCACCACTAGCGGCCCCTCTGATACGCAGTATTTT	CASSTTSGPSDTQYF
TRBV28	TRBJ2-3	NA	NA	TGTGCCAGCAGTTTATACGCCGGGACAAGCACAGATACGCAGTATTTT	CASSLYAGTSTDTQYF
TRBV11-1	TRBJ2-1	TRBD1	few	TGTGCCAGCAGCCCACGGACAGGCTACAATGAGCAGTTCTTC	CASSPRTGYNEQFF
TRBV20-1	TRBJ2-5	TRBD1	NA	TGCCGTGCTAGTAGGACAGGGTTGAAGGAGACCCAGTACTTC	CRASRTGLKETQYF
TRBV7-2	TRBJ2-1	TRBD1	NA	TGTGCCAGCAGCTTATTATTGACAGGGGAAGGGGTTAATGAGCAGTTCTTC	CASSLLLTGEGVNEQFF
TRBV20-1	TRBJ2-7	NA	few	TGCAGTGTAAACAGGCCCTCCTACGAGCAGTACTTC	CSVNRPSYEQYF
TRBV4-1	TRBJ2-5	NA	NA	TGCGCCAGCAGCCAAGATTACGGGGCGGAAGAGACCCAGTACTTC	CASSQDYGAEETQYF
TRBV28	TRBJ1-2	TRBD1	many	TGTGCCAGCAGTATCCAACAGGGGTATGGGTACACCTTC	CASSIQQGYGYTF
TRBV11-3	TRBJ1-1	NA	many	TGTGCCAGCAGCTTCCCAAAGTCGGGCAGGGACACTGAAGCTTTCTTT	CASSFPKSGRDTEAFF
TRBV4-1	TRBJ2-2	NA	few	TGCGCCAGCAGCCAAGGGTGGGGAGCCATGAACACCGGGGAGCTGTTTTTT	CASSQGWGAMNTGELFF
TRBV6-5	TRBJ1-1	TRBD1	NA	TGTGCCAGCAGTTCCTGGGACAGGAACACTGAAGCTTTCTTT	CASSSWDRNTEAFF
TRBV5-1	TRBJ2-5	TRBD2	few	TGCGCCAGCAGCTTGTTCGCGGGAGCGGTCCAAGAGACCCAGTACTTC	CASSLFAGAVQETQYF
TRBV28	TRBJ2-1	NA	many	TGTGCCAGCAGTGAAGCCGGGACTTTCTACAATGAGCAGTTCTTC	CASSEAGTFYNEQFF
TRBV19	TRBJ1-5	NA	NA	TGTGCCAGTAGTAGGAACCATCAGCCCCAGCATTTT	CASSRNHQPQHF
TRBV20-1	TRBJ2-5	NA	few	TGCAGTGCTACCAGCACCGGGATTAAAGAGACCCAGTACTTC	CSATSTGIKETQYF
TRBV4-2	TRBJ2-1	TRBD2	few	TGTGCCAGCAGCCTCGGGACTAGCGGGAGAGGTGAGCAGTTCTTC	CASSLGTSGRGEQFF
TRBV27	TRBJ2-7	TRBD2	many	TGTGCCAGCAGTTTATGGGAGGGGTGGTACGAGCAGTACTTC	CASSLWEGWYEQYF
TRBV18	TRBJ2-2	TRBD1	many	TGTGCCAGCTCACCGAGACAGGGGGCGGACACCGGGGAGCTGTTTTTT	CASSPRQGADTGELFF
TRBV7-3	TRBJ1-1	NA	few	TGTGCCAGCAGCCCCTCTCCGCGAACTGAAGCTTTCTTT	CASSPSPRTEAFF